The 17 T cell receptor beta chains in this list originate from one sample, sequenced in a study of blood T cell repertoires in COVID-19. The assay was immunoSEQ multiplex PCR, and TCRdb's table has in-frame clones only and misses some. The repertoire includes about 90,000 clones, around four fifths of them detected once, and around 3.3% sits in the top ten. Material: peripheral blood. The receptor source for this set is a man aged 45-65 years with acute or convalescent COVID-19.

The chain uses TRBV5-8 and TRBJ1-1; 7 positions match TRBD1. Per the germline V gene, CDR1 is SGHTS and CDR2 is YDEGEE. The CDR3 runs to 15 residues. J lost 0 bases, V lost 4 bases, and 6 bases had no gene match. CDR3 DNA: TGTGCCAGCAGCGTCCGGGACAGCCTGAACACTGAAGCTTTCTTT. Its translation: CASSVRDSLNTEAFF. Full variable domain (outside the CDR3, taken from reference TRBV5-8 and TRBJ1-1): EAGVTQSPTHLIKTRGQQATLRCSPISGHTSVYWYQQALGLGLQFLLWYDEGEERNRGNFPPRFSGRQFPNYSSELNVNALELEDSALYLCASSVRDSLNTEAFFGQGTRLTVV.

The CDR3 loop is CASSPAETQYF. DNA for the CDR3: TGTGCCAGCAGTCCCGCGGAGACCCAGTACTTC. The genes are TRBV6-2 or TRBV6-3 and TRBJ2-5; no definite D call. Germline-derived CDR1 and CDR2 are MNHEY and SVGEGT. This CDR3 region has 11 residues. Trimming took 5 bases from V and 5 from J, leaving 6 bases between them.

V gene TRBV5-5 combines with J gene TRBJ1-1; D not resolved. This CDR3 comprises 14 residues. From germline, CDR1 is SGHKS and CDR2 YYEKEE (reference sequence). V lost 2 bases, J lost 3 bases, and 11 bases lay in between. The CDR3 nucleotides are TGTGCCAGCAGCTTCTCGAGGAGGGACACTGAAGCTTTCTTT. Protein sequence: CASSFSRRDTEAFF. The full variable domain, rest sourced from reference TRBV5-5 and TRBJ1-1, is DAGVTQSPTHLIKTRGQQVTLRCSPISGHKSVSWYQQVLGQGPQFIFQYYEKEERGRGNFPDRFSARQFPNYSSELNVNALLLGDSALYLCASSFSRRDTEAFFGQGTRLTVV.

The V call is TRBV30, the J call TRBJ1-3; a possible D gene is TRBD1 (5 bases). Trimming left V 7 bases short and J 2 bases short, with 15 bases between. The CDR3 covers 14 residues. Germline assignment: CDR1 GTSNPN and CDR2 SVGIG (reference sequence). This CDR3 reads CASDGGRAGNTIYF. The CDR3 DNA sequence: TGTGCCTCCGACGGGGGACGAGCTGGAAACACCATATATTTT.

This chain uses TRBV6-2 or TRBV6-3 with TRBJ2-2, with a tentative D call TRBD1 (6 bases). With 5 bases removed from V and 7 bases from J, the gap between germline ends came to 11 bases. This CDR3 has 13 residues. Looked up from germline, CDR1 is MNHEY and CDR2 is SVGEGT. The CDR3 region has the DNA TGTGCCAGCAGTATACAGGGCTTCGGGGAGCTGTTTTTT. Translating it yields CASSIQGFGELFF.

V gene TRBV7-9 combines with J gene TRBJ2-1; 8 bases are shared with TRBD2. The germline CDR1 and CDR2 sequences are SEHNR and FQNEAQ (reference sequence). Trimming took 3 bases from V and 8 from J; bases not matched to a gene: 6. This CDR3 is built from 14 residues. In nucleotides, the CDR3 is TGTGCCAGCAGCTTTAGCGGGATTGTCGATGAGCAGTTCTTC. Amino acids: CASSFSGIVDEQFF.

The chain employs TRBV4-3 and TRBJ2-2; a weak D match, TRBD2 (7 bases). Germline lookup yields CDR1 LGHNA and CDR2 YSLEER. The CDR3 is made up of 16 amino acids. Trimming removed 1 base from V and 0 bases from J, with 9 bases in between. The chain's CDR3 is CASSQGEGANTGELFF. In DNA form, the CDR3 reads TGCGCCAGCAGCCAAGGGGAGGGGGCGAACACCGGGGAGCTGTTTTTT.

CDR3: CASSPTSPSNIQYF. Written as DNA, the CDR3 is TGTGCCAGCAGCCCGACTAGCCCTTCGAACATTCAGTACTTC. The chain uses TRBV7-2 and TRBJ2-4; 7 bases agree with TRBD2. The junction had 8 bases not matched to a gene; V was cut back by 5 bases and J by 7 bases. Germline-derived CDR1 and CDR2 are SGHTA and FQGNSA. The CDR3 is 14 amino acids.

This clone was seen only once. The V call is TRBV7-2, the J call TRBJ1-5; D might be TRBD1 (5 bases). The CDR3 loop spans 14 amino acids. With 7 bases removed from V and 3 bases from J, the gap between germline ends came to 13 bases. CDR1 SGHTA and CDR2 FQGNSA come from the germline V gene. Here the CDR3 reads CASNLQGDNQPQHF. CDR3 DNA: TGTGCCAGCAACCTCCAGGGTGACAATCAGCCCCAGCATTTT. The full variable domain, completed using reference TRBV7-2 and TRBJ1-5, is GAGVSQSPSNKVTEKGKDVELRCDPISGHTALYWYRQSLGQGLEFLIYFQGNSAPDKSGLPSDRFSAERTGGSVSTLTIQRTQQEDSAVYLCASNLQGDNQPQHFGDGTRLSIL.

This chain joins TRBV28 and TRBJ2-1, with TRBD2 matching 11 bases. With 10 bases clipped from V and 15 bases from J, the junction kept 17 bases outside the gene matches. The germline gives CDR1 MDHEN, CDR2 SYDVKM. This CDR3 is 14 amino acids long. The CDR3 DNA follows: TGTGCCACCCTGACCGGGACTAGCGGCGACTTGTGGTTCTTC. Translation gives CATLTGTSGDLWFF.

This chain joins TRBV18 and TRBJ1-3; D call uncertain. V was clipped by 5 bases and J by 0 bases, with 11 bases between them. Germline values: CDR1 KGHSH, CDR2 LQKENI. There are 15 residues in the CDR3. CDR3 protein: CASSSHRGSGNTIYF. CDR3 nucleotides: TGTGCCAGCTCATCACACCGAGGCTCTGGAAACACCATATATTTT. Drawing the rest from reference TRBV18 and TRBJ1-3, the complete variable domain is NAGVMQNPRHLVRRRGQEARLRCSPMKGHSHVYWYRQLPEEGLKFMVYLQKENIIDESGMPKERFSAEFPKEGPSILRIQQVVRGDSAAYFCASSSHRGSGNTIYFGEGSWLTVV.

The chain recombines TRBV5-1 with TRBJ2-7, with 9 bases that match TRBD2. V lost 4 bases to trimming and J lost 4 bases; unmatched junction nucleotides: 12. CDR1 is SGHRS, CDR2 YFSETQ, per germline. This CDR3 is built from 16 residues. DNA for the CDR3: TGCGCCAGCAGCGTCGTAGCGGGAGAAGGGGTATACGAGCAGTACTTC. This translates into CASSVVAGEGVYEQYF.

The rearrangement uses TRBV27 and TRBJ2-3; a weak D match, TRBD2 (5 bases). This CDR3 has 15 residues. The germline gives CDR1 MNHEY, CDR2 SMNVEV (reference sequence). Deletions cut 2 bases from V and 2 bases from J, with 11 bases between. The CDR3 DNA reads TGTGCCAGCAGTTTAAGGGCTAGCATCACAGATACGCAGTATTTT. Residues: CASSLRASITDTQYF.

The rearrangement links TRBV11-3 to TRBJ2-1; 7 nucleotides agree with TRBD2. The ends lost 0 bases at V and 4 bases at J; junction bases unmatched: 6. The CDR3 length is 16 residues. Germline assignment: CDR1 SGHNT and CDR2 YENEEA. This CDR3 is CASSLDGGGAYNEQFF. The CDR3 nucleotides are TGTGCCAGCAGCTTAGATGGCGGGGGTGCGTACAATGAGCAGTTCTTC.

The chain carries TRBV5-1 and TRBJ2-7; 11 positions agree with TRBD2. Germline V lookup: CDR1 SGHRS, CDR2 YFSETQ. The CDR3 is 16 residues long. After removal of 3 bases from V and 7 bases from J, the junction contained 12 bases not matched to a gene. The CDR3 spells CASSYTSGSPLGEQYF. CDR3 bases: TGCGCCAGCAGCTACACTAGCGGGAGCCCTTTAGGGGAGCAGTACTTC.

The chain has TRBV3-1 (or the pseudogene TRBV3-2) and TRBJ2-7; maybe TRBD2 (7 bases). This CDR3 has 15 amino acids. Germline CDR1 is LGHDT and CDR2 is YNNKEL (reference sequence). V was shortened by 1 base and J by 2 bases, with 12 bases between the two germline ends. This CDR3 reads CASSQGGGLPYEQYF. The CDR3 coding sequence is TGTGCCAGCAGCCAAGGGGGGGGGCTACCCTACGAGCAGTACTTC.

J is TRBJ1-4 and V is TRBV30; 9 positions match TRBD1. CDR3 size: 12 residues. Germline V lookup: CDR1 GTSNPN, CDR2 SVGIG (reference sequence). The CDR3 is CAADRGNEKLFF. The CDR3 nucleotides are TGTGCTGCGGACAGGGGTAATGAAAAACTGTTTTTT.